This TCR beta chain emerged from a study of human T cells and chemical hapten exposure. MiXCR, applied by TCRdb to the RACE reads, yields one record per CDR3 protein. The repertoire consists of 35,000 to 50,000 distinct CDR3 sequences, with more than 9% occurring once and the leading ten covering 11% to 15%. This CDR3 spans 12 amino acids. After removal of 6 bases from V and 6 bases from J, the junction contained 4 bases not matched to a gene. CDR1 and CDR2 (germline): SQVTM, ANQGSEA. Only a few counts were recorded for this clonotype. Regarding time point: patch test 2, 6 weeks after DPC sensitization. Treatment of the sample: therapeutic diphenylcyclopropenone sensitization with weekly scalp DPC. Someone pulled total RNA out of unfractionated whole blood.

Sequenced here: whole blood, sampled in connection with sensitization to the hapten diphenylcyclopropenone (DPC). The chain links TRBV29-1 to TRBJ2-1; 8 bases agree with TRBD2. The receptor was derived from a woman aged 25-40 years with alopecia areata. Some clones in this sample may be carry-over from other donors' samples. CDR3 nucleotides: TGCAGCGTCTCGGGGGGGGCCAATGAGCAGTTCTTC. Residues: CSVSGGANEQFF.